This T cell receptor (beta chain) was retrieved from a study of TIL therapy for anti-PD-1-resistant metastatic lung cancer. The overall study: Median tumor PD-L1 proportion score was 6%. Half of patients were current or former smokers. Tumors carried a median approximately 1.6 non-synonymous mutations per megabase.

This was the immunoSEQ v3 assay. Sequencing depth was some 2 million read pairs for survey level, about 5-6 million for deep. Method: immunoSEQ multiplex PCR; TCRdb's copy keeps in-frame clones and lacks some. Of around 100,000 clones listed, under 70% are singletons. This CDR3 contains 14 residues. Deletions cut 5 bases from V and 5 bases from J, with 14 bases between. Germline CDR1 and CDR2: SGHAT and FQNNGV. Regarding time point: pre-treatment sample, taken before nivolumab and TIL therapy. Pleural nodules or supraclavicular lymph nodes made up most of the excised metastases sampled. The receptor was isolated from a person aged 25 to 85 with non-small cell lung cancer. This specimen was tumor tissue, taken at baseline. The chain couples TRBV11-2 to TRBJ2-3, with TRBD1 as a possible D gene (5 bases). The CDR3: CASSPNWGGDTQYF. Here the CDR3 DNA reads TGTGCCAGCAGCCCAAACTGGGGCGGAGATACGCAGTATTTT.